The clone carrying this T cell receptor beta chain was counted many times. Its antigen is currently unknown. The data were obtained in a study of CD8 T cells in ankylosing spondylitis. Germline values: CDR1 DFQATT, CDR2 SNEGSKA (reference sequence). The CDR3 consists of 14 residues. The V end was cut by 0 bases, the J end by 5 bases, with 8 bases between. Quantitative 5'-RACE with molecular barcodes was used to make the TCR beta libraries. Using its own MiXCR run on the 5' RACE reads, TCRdb lists one record per CDR3 protein. Of more than 250,000 distinct CDR3 sequences detected, under 14% appear once; the ten largest clones hold around 8.4%. Findings and caveats of the study: What appeared characteristic of ankylosing spondylitis blood was a TCR beta motif of under 10 highly homologous variants. Significantly higher representation of disease-linked clones was reported for matched ankylosing spondylitis synovial fluid. Some motif variants were previously reported in reactive arthritis synovial fluid and blood.

This TCR was sampled from a female donor with ankylosing spondylitis or in good health (not recorded which). The rearrangement links TRBV20-1 to TRBJ1-6, with TRBD1 as a possible D gene (5 bases). The sample taken for sequencing was blood, either unsorted or a sorted T cell fraction (not recorded which). The CDR3 DNA reads as TGCAGTGCTAGAGAGGTGGACAATAATTCACCCCTCCACTTT. Translated: CSAREVDNNSPLHF.